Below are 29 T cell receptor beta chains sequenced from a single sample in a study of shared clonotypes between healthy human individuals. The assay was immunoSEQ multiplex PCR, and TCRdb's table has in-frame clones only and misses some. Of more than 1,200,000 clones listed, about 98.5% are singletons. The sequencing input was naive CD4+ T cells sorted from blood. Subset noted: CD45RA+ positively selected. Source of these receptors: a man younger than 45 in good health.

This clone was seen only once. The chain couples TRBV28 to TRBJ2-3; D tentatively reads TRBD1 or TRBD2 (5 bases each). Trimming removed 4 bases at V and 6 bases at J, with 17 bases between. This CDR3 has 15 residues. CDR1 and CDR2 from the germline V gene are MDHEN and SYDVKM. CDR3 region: CASSYRDGQMDTQYF. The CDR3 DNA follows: TGTGCCAGCAGTTACCGGGACGGCCAAATGGATACGCAGTATTTT.

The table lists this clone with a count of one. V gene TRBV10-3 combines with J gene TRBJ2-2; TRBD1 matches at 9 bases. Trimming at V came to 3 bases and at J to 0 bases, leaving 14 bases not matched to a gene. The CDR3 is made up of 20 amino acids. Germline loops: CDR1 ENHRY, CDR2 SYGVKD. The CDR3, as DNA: TGTGCCATCAGTGAACGTGGTCACAGGGGGCCTACGGCGAACACCGGGGAGCTGTTTTTT. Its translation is CAISERGHRGPTANTGELFF.

In nucleotides, the CDR3 is TGTGTCAGAAGCTTAGCGAGGTCAGGGGATCAGCCCCAGCATTTT. Residues: CVRSLARSGDQPQHF. The rearrangement uses TRBV7-5 and TRBJ1-5; the D call of TRBD1 is as the table states it, not checked on the DNA. TRBV7-5 represents a pseudogene. This CDR3 contains 15 residues.

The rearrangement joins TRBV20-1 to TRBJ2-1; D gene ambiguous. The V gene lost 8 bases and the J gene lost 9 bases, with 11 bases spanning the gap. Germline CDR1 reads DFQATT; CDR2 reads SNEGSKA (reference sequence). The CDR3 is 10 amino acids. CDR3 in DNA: TGCAGTTCGCAATCGAGTGAGCAGTTCTTC. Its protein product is CSSQSSEQFF.

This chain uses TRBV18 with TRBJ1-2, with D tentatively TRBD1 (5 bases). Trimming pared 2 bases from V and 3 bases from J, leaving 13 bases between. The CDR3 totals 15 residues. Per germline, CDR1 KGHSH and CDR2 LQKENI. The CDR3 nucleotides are TGTGCCAGCTCACCAACGGCGGCGGGGGACTATGGCTACACCTTC. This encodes CASSPTAAGDYGYTF.

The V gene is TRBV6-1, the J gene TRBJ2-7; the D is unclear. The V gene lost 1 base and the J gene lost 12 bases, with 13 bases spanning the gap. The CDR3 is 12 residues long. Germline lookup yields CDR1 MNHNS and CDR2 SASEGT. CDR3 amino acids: CASSEVLLSPYF. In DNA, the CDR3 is TGTGCCAGCAGTGAAGTTTTACTTAGTCCGTACTTC.

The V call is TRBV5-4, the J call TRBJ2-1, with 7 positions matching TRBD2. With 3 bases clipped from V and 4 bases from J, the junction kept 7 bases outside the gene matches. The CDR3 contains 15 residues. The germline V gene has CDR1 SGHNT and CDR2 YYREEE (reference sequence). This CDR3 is CASSWGAGPYNEQFF. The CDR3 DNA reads TGTGCCAGCAGCTGGGGAGCGGGGCCTTACAATGAGCAGTTCTTC.

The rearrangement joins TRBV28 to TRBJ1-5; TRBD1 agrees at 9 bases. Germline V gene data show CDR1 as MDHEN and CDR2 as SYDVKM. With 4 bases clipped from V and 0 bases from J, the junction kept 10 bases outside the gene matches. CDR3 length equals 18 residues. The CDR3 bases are TGTGCCAGCAGTTCTCCACAGGGGACAGGGTATAGCAATCAGCCCCAGCATTTT. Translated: CASSSPQGTGYSNQPQHF.

CDR3 bases: TGTGCCAGCAGTCTTCATCCAGGGAAGGGTCAGTATTTT. Protein product: CASSLHPGKGQYF. The rearrangement links TRBV28 to TRBJ2-3; D might be TRBD1 (5 bases). The V gene's germline CDR1 is MDHEN and CDR2 SYDVKM. This CDR3 has 13 residues. V lost 5 bases and J lost 12, with 18 bases in between.

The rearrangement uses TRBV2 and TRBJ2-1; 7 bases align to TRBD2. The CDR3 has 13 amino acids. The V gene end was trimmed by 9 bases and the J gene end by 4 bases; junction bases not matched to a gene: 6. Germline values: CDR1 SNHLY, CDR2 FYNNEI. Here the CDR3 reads CASVLARYNEQFF. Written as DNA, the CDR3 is TGTGCCAGTGTACTAGCGAGGTACAATGAGCAGTTCTTC. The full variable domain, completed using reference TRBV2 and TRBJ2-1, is EPEVTQTPSHQVTQMGQEVILRCVPISNHLYFYWYRQILGQKVEFLVSFYNNEISEKSEIFDDQFSVERPDGSNFTLKIRSTKLEDSAMYFCASVLARYNEQFFGPGTRLTVL.

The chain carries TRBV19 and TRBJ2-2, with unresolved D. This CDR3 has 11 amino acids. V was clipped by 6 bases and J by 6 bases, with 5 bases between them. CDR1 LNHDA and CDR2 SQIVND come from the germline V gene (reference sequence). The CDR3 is CASRVSGELFF. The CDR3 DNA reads TGTGCCAGTAGGGTGTCCGGGGAGCTGTTTTTT.

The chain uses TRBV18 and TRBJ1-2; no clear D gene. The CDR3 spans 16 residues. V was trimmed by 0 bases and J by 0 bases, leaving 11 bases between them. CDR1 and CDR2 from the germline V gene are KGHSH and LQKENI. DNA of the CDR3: TGTGCCAGCTCACCACCGACTGCCCAGGCTAACTATGGCTACACCTTC. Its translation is CASSPPTAQANYGYTF.

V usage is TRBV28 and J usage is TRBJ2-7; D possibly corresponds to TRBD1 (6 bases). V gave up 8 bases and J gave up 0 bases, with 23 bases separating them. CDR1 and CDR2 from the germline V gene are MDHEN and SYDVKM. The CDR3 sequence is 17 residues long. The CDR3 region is CASAPTQGSASSYEQYF. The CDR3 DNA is TGTGCCAGCGCCCCCACACAGGGTTCCGCAAGCTCCTACGAGCAGTACTTC.

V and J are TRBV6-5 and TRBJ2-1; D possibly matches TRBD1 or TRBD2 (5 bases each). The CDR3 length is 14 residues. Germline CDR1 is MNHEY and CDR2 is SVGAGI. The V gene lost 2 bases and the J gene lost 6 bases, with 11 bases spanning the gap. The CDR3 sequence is CASSYMGVSNEQFF. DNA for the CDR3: TGTGCCAGCAGTTACATGGGGGTATCCAATGAGCAGTTCTTC.

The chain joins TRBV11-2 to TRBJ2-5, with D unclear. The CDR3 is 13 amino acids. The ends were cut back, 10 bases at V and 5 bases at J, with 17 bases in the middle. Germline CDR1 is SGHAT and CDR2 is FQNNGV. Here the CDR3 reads CATRPPRAETQYF. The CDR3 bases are TGTGCCACCCGGCCCCCGCGCGCGGAGACCCAGTACTTC.

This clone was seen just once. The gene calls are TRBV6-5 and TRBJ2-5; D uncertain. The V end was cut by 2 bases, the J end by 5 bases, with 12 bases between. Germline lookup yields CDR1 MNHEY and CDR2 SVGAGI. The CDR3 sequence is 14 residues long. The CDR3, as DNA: TGTGCCAGCAGTTACGGCGAGTATGAGGAGACCCAGTACTTC. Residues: CASSYGEYEETQYF.

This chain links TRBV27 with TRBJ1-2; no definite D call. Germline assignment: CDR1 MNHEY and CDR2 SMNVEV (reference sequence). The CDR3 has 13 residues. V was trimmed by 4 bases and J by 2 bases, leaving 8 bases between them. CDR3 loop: CASSSGRNYGYTF. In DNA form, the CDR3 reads TGTGCCAGCAGTTCTGGACGGAACTATGGCTACACCTTC.

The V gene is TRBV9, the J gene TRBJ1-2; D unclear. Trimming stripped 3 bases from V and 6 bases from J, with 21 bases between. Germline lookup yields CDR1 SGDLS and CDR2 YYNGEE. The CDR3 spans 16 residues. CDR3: CASSASSRRLVDGYTF. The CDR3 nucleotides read TGTGCCAGCAGCGCATCATCCCGCAGGCTTGTCGATGGCTACACCTTC.

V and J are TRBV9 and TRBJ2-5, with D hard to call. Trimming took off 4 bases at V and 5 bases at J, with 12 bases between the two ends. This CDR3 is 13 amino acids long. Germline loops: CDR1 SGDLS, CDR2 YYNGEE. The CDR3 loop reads CASSMRSGETQYF. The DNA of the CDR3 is TGTGCCAGCAGCATGCGCTCTGGCGAGACCCAGTACTTC.

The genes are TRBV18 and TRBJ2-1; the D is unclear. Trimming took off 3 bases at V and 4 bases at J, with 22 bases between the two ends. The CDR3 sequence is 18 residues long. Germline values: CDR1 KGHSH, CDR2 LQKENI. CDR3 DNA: TGTGCCAGCTCACCCCTAAGCCTCGGACCGAGGATATACAATGAGCAGTTCTTC. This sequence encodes CASSPLSLGPRIYNEQFF. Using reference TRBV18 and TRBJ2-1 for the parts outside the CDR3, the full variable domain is NAGVMQNPRHLVRRRGQEARLRCSPMKGHSHVYWYRQLPEEGLKFMVYLQKENIIDESGMPKERFSAEFPKEGPSILRIQQVVRGDSAAYFCASSPLSLGPRIYNEQFFGPGTRLTVL.

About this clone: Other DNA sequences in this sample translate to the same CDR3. The CDR3 DNA reads TGTGCCACCAGCAGAGATCAAGGGGGTGAGACCCAGTACTTC. Translating it yields CATSRDQGGETQYF. The rearrangement links TRBV15 to TRBJ2-5, with a tentative D call TRBD1 (6 bases). Germline CDR1 is LNHNV and CDR2 is YYDKDF (reference sequence). The CDR3 runs 14 residues. V gave up 0 bases and J gave up 5 bases, with 10 bases separating them.

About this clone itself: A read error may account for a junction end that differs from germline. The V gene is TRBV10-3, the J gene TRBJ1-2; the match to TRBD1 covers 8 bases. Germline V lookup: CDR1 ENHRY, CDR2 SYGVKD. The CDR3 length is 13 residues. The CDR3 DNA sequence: TGTGCCATCAGTGAGACTGAGACAGGGGCTAGACCTTTC. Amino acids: CAISETETGARPF.

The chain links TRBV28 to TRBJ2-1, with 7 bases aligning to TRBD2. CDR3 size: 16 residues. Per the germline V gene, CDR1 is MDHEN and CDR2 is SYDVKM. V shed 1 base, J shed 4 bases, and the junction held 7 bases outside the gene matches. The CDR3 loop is CASSLSSGGKYNEQFF. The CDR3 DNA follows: TGTGCCAGCAGTTTATCTTCGGGAGGCAAGTACAATGAGCAGTTCTTC.

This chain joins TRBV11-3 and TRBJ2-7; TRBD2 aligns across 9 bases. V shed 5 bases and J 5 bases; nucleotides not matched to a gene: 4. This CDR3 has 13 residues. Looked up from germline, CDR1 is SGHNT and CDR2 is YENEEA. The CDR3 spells CASSAGTSHEQYF. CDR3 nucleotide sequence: TGTGCCAGCAGCGCCGGGACTAGCCACGAGCAGTACTTC.

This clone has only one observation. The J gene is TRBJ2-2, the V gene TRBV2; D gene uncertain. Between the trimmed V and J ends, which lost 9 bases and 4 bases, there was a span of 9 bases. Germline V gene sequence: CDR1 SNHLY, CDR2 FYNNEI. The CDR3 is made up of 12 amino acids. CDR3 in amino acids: CASRLGTGELFF. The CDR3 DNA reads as TGTGCCAGTCGGTTGGGCACCGGGGAGCTGTTTTTT.

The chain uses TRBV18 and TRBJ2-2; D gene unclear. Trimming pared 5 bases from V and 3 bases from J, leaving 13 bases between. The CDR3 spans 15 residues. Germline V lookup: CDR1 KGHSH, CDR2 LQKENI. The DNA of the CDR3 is TGTGCCAGCTCAGGTCGGCTTCTAGACACCGGGGAGCTGTTTTTT. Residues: CASSGRLLDTGELFF.

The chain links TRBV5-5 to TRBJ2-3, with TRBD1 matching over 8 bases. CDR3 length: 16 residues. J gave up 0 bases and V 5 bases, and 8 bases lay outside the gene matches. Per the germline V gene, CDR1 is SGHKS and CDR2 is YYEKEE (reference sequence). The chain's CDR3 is CASRRTGYSSTDTQYF. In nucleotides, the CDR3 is TGTGCCAGCAGAAGGACAGGGTATTCTAGCACAGATACGCAGTATTTT.

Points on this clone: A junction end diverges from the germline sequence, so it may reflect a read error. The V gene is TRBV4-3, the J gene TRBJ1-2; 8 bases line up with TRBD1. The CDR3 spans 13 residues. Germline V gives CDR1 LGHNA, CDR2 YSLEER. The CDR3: CASSQPGQANFAF. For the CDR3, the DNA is TGCGCCAGCAGCCAACCGGGACAGGCAAATTTCGCCTTC.

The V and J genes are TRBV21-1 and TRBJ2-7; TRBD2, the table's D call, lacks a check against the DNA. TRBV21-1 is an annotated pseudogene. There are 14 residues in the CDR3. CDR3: CASSNSGTSYEQYF. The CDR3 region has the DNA TGTGCCAGCAGCAATAGCGGGACCTCCTACGAGCAGTACTTC.